The present T cell receptor (beta chain) was sequenced within a study of beta chain features in type 1 diabetes. Germline V lookup: CDR1 PRHDT, CDR2 FYEKMQ (reference sequence). V was clipped by 2 bases and J by 7 bases; unmatched bases: 4. The CDR3 contains 14 residues. Every bit of the isolated RNA underwent reverse transcription, so sequencing read expressed TCRB transcripts. The repertoire was sequenced with immunoSEQ multiplex PCR; TCRdb's copy has only in-frame clones and lacks some. This sample has approximately 150,000 clones, with roughly an eighth found just once. To note about this clone: Antigen: not known.

Study-level findings and limits: Comparison showed that naive, central memory and Treg TCRB repertoires appeared more similar among patients than among healthy donors. Type 1 diabetes patients had TCRB CDR3s that were shorter (moderately but significantly so) in all four CD4+ subsets. These data did not resolve whether HLA type affects TCRB rearrangement.

Purity above 95% was achieved in all sorted populations. The sample consisted of central memory CD4+ T cells from blood. The sequence was collected from a man younger than 35 with type 1 diabetes. J is TRBJ2-7 and V is TRBV13; the match to TRBD1 covers 11 bases. The chain's CDR3 is CASSLLDRGREQYF. CDR3 coding DNA: TGTGCCAGCAGCTTATTGGACAGGGGGCGAGAGCAGTACTTC.